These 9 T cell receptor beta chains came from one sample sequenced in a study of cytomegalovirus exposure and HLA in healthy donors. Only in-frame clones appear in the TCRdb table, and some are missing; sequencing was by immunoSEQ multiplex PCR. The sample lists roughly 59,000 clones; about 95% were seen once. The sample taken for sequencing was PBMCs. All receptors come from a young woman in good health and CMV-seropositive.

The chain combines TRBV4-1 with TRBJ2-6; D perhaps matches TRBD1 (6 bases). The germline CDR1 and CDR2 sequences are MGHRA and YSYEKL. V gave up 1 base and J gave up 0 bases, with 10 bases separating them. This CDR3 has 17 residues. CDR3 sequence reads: CASSQGQAYSGANVLTF. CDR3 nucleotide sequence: TGCGCCAGCAGCCAAGGACAGGCCTACTCTGGGGCCAACGTCCTGACTTTC.

The DNA for the CDR3 is TGTGCCAGTAGTATAGGGGGGACAGCCTTTGGTAATTATCAGCCCCAGCATTTT. Protein product: CASSIGGTAFGNYQPQHF. This chain links TRBV19 with TRBJ1-5; 7 positions agree with TRBD1. CDR1 and CDR2 (germline): LNHDA, SQIVND (reference sequence). The CDR3 runs 18 residues. The V and J ends lost 1 base and 5 bases, in that order; junction bases with no gene match: 14.

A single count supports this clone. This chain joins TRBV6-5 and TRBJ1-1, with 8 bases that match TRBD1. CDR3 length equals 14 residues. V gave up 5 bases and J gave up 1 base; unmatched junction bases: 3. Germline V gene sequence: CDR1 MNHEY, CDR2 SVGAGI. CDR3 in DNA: TGTGCCAGCAGTCGTGGACAGGGGAACACTGAAGCTTTCTTT. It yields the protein CASSRGQGNTEAFF.

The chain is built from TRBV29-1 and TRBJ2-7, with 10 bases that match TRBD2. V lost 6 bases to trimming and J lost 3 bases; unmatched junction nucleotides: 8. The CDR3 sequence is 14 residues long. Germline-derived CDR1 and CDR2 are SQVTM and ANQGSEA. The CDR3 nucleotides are TGCAGCGTGGTAGGGACTAGCGCGTACTACGAGCAGTACTTC. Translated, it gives CSVVGTSAYYEQYF.

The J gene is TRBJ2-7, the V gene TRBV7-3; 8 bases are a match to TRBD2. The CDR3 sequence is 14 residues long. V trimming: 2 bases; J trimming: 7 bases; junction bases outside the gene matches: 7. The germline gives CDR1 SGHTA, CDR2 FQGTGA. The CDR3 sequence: CASSLQAGVEEQYF. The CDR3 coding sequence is TGTGCCAGCAGCTTACAAGCGGGAGTGGAAGAGCAGTACTTC.

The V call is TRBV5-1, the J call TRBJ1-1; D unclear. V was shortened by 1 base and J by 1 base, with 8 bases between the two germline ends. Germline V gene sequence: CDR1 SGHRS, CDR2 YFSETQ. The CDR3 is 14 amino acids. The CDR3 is CASSLSGTNTEAFF. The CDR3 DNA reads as TGCGCCAGCAGCTTGTCGGGTACGAACACTGAAGCTTTCTTT. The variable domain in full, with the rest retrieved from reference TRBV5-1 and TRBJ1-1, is KAGVTQTPRYLIKTRGQQVTLSCSPISGHRSVSWYQQTPGQGLQFLFEYFSETQRNKGNFPGRFSGRQFSNSRSEMNVSTLELGDSALYLCASSLSGTNTEAFFGQGTRLTVV.

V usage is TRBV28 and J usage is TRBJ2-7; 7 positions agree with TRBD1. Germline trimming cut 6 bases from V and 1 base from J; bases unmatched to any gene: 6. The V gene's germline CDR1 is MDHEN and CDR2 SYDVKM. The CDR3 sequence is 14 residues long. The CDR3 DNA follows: TGTGCCAGCAGGGGGCAGGGGGAGTCCTACGAGCAGTACTTC. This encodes CASRGQGESYEQYF.

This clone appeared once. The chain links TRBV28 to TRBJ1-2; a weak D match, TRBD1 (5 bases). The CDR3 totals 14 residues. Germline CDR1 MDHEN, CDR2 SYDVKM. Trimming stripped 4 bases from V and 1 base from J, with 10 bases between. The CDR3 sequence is CASSSGPFNYGYTF. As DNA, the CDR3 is TGTGCCAGCAGTTCAGGGCCATTTAACTATGGCTACACCTTC.

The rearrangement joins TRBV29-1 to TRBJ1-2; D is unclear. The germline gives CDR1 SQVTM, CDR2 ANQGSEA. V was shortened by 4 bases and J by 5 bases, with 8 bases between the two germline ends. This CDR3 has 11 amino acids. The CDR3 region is CSVVVDYGYTF. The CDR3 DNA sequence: TGCAGCGTTGTAGTCGATTATGGCTACACCTTC.